What follows are 17 T cell receptor beta chains derived from one specimen sequenced in a study of blood T cell repertoires in COVID-19. TCRdb keeps only in-frame clones here, not all; method: immunoSEQ multiplex PCR. The sample lists 240,000 or so clones; roughly 87% were seen once. Sequenced input: peripheral blood. These receptors were taken from a man in his fifties or sixties who had recovered from COVID-19.

This chain uses TRBV5-4 with TRBJ1-2, with D maybe TRBD1 (6 bases). Germline V CDR1 and CDR2: SGHNT, YYREEE (reference sequence). This CDR3 spans 13 amino acids. V shed 3 bases and J shed 2 bases, with 8 bases lying between them. This CDR3 reads CASSSTGNYGYTF. The CDR3, as DNA: TGTGCCAGCAGCTCCACAGGGAACTATGGCTACACCTTC.

This chain links TRBV6-7 with TRBJ2-6; 8 nucleotides align to TRBD1. TRBV6-7 is an ORF, and what it does is uncertain. The CDR3 extends over 18 amino acids. Losses at the gene ends were 5 bases for V and 0 bases for J; bases not matched to a gene: 9. Here the CDR3 reads CASSLRTGRYSGANVLTF. The CDR3 bases are TGTGCCAGCAGTCTACGGACAGGGCGGTACTCTGGGGCCAACGTCCTGACTTTC.

The chain joins TRBV29-1 to TRBJ2-3, with 8 bases lining up with TRBD2. The V gene end was trimmed by 7 bases and the J gene end by 3 bases; junction bases not matched to a gene: 18. The CDR3 has 17 residues. Looked up from germline, CDR1 is SQVTM and CDR2 is ANQGSEA. The CDR3 here is CSAPFYRRGAPTDTQYF. Written as DNA, the CDR3 is TGCAGCGCTCCCTTTTACCGGCGGGGGGCCCCAACAGATACGCAGTATTTT.

The chain uses TRBV12-3 or TRBV12-4 and TRBJ1-6, with D hard to call. The CDR3 runs 13 residues. Deletions cut 4 bases from V and 13 bases from J, with 14 bases between. CDR3 DNA: TGTGCCAGCAGTTCCTCGACACCCGGCCCCCTCCACTTT. Its translation is CASSSSTPGPLHF.

This clone was seen once. The genes are TRBV6-5 and TRBJ2-1, with D tentatively TRBD2 (6 bases). Germline V gives CDR1 MNHEY, CDR2 SVGAGI. This CDR3 spans 14 amino acids. V was trimmed by 2 bases and J by 4 bases, leaving 9 bases between them. CDR3 region: CASSYGAGYNEQFF. DNA for the CDR3: TGTGCCAGCAGTTACGGGGCGGGATACAATGAGCAGTTCTTC.

V usage is TRBV5-4 and J usage is TRBJ2-4, with TRBD1 matching over 7 bases. The CDR3 loop spans 13 amino acids. Germline V CDR1 and CDR2: SGHNT, YYREEE (reference sequence). Losses at the gene ends were 4 bases for V and 6 bases for J; bases not matched to a gene: 4. CDR3 in DNA: TGTGCCAGCAGCCGGGACAGTGGAAACATTCAGTACTTC. It codes for CASSRDSGNIQYF.

This chain uses TRBV27 with TRBJ1-4; D uncertain. Trimming shortened V by 4 bases and J by 0 bases, and 9 bases separated the two germline ends. This CDR3 spans 15 amino acids. The germline V gene has CDR1 MNHEY and CDR2 SMNVEV (reference sequence). The CDR3 loop is CASSSYGATNEKLFF. Written as DNA, the CDR3 is TGTGCCAGCAGTTCGTACGGTGCAACTAATGAAAAACTGTTTTTT.

This rearrangement joins TRBV6-5 to TRBJ2-3, with a possible D match to TRBD2 (6 bases). The CDR3 is 14 amino acids. The germline V and J ends were trimmed by 5 bases and 4 bases, with 13 bases remaining between them. Germline CDR1 and CDR2: MNHEY and SVGAGI. The CDR3 protein is CASSPRGSADTQYF. The CDR3 nucleotides read TGTGCCAGCAGTCCACGGGGGAGCGCAGATACGCAGTATTTT.

This rearrangement joins TRBV5-1 to TRBJ1-6; possible D gene TRBD1, 5 bases. The CDR3 runs 20 residues. V gave up 2 bases and J gave up 9 bases, with 30 bases separating them. The germline V gene encodes CDR1 SGHRS and CDR2 YFSETQ. CDR3 loop: CASSFSPIQVGGPSRSPLHF. The DNA of the CDR3 is TGCGCCAGCAGCTTTAGCCCGATCCAGGTGGGGGGTCCCTCGCGTTCACCCCTCCACTTT. The whole variable domain, filled in from reference TRBV5-1 and TRBJ1-6, reads KAGVTQTPRYLIKTRGQQVTLSCSPISGHRSVSWYQQTPGQGLQFLFEYFSETQRNKGNFPGRFSGRQFSNSRSEMNVSTLELGDSALYLCASSFSPIQVGGPSRSPLHFGNGTRLTVT.

This clone was found a few times. V gene TRBV7-2 combines with J gene TRBJ2-7; possibly TRBD1 for D (6 bases). This CDR3 has 13 residues. V lost 3 bases, J lost 6 bases, and 12 bases lay in between. Germline V lookup: CDR1 SGHTA, CDR2 FQGNSA. CDR3 region: CASSFTDRTEQYV. Here the CDR3 DNA reads TGTGCCAGCAGCTTTACTGACAGGACCGAGCAGTACGTC.

The CDR3 protein is CASSTGTVGGYTF. The CDR3 bases are TGTGCCAGCAGCACAGGGACAGTTGGCGGCTACACCTTC. The J gene is TRBJ1-2, the V gene TRBV28, with 7 bases that match TRBD1. Germline V lookup: CDR1 MDHEN, CDR2 SYDVKM. The J segment lost 8 bases and the V segment lost 6 bases, leaving 9 bases of the junction unmatched. The CDR3 contains 13 residues.

V and J are TRBV6-6 and TRBJ2-7; D is possibly TRBD1 (6 bases). Trimming took 7 bases from V and 3 from J, leaving 16 bases between them. The CDR3 covers 14 residues. Germline V gives CDR1 MNHNY, CDR2 SVGAGI (reference sequence). For the CDR3, the DNA is TGTGCCAGCACCCTCCAATGGACAGACTACGAGCAGTACTTC. It is translated as CASTLQWTDYEQYF.

The gene calls are TRBV7-6 and TRBJ2-2, with D maybe TRBD1 (5 bases). V lost 1 base and J 1 base, leaving 7 bases between the germline ends. There are 15 residues in the CDR3. Germline CDR1 reads SGHVS; CDR2 reads FNYEAQ. The chain's CDR3 is CASSLGGENTGELFF. The CDR3 region has the DNA TGTGCCAGCAGCTTAGGGGGCGAGAACACCGGGGAGCTGTTTTTT.

As to this clone: This sample also contains other DNA sequences that code for the same CDR3. V usage is TRBV5-1 and J usage is TRBJ1-4; D perhaps matches TRBD1 (6 bases). Germline CDR1 is SGHRS and CDR2 is YFSETQ. The CDR3 consists of 15 residues. Trimming pared 0 bases from V and 1 base from J, leaving 7 bases between. The CDR3 reads CASSLGGGTNEKLFF. In DNA, the CDR3 is TGCGCCAGCAGCTTGGGAGGGGGAACTAATGAAAAACTGTTTTTT. Using reference TRBV5-1 and TRBJ1-4 for the parts outside the CDR3, the full variable domain is KAGVTQTPRYLIKTRGQQVTLSCSPISGHRSVSWYQQTPGQGLQFLFEYFSETQRNKGNFPGRFSGRQFSNSRSEMNVSTLELGDSALYLCASSLGGGTNEKLFFGSGTQLSVL.

This chain links TRBV6-5 with TRBJ2-5; D may be TRBD1 (5 bases). The germline gives CDR1 MNHEY, CDR2 SVGAGI. The CDR3 runs to 15 residues. The ends were cut back, 6 bases at V and 0 bases at J, with 14 bases in the middle. The CDR3 sequence is CASSPWTRYQETQYF. Written as DNA, the CDR3 is TGTGCCAGCAGCCCCTGGACACGTTACCAAGAGACCCAGTACTTC.

This clone was seen a handful of times. The chain has TRBV12-3 or TRBV12-4 and TRBJ1-2; D remains unclear. V lost 4 bases to trimming and J lost 9 bases, with 9 bases between them. The CDR3 consists of 11 residues. The CDR3 spells CASSSRISYTF. The CDR3 coding sequence is TGTGCCAGCAGTTCGCGGATCAGCTACACCTTC.

The chain uses TRBV5-3 and TRBJ2-7, with D perhaps matching TRBD2 (6 bases). TRBV5-3 is sorted into the ORF group, with uncertain function. The CDR3 totals 18 residues. The V end was cut by 1 base, the J end by 0 bases, with 20 bases between. The CDR3 loop reads CARSLSRDGFGGSYEQYF. The CDR3 region has the DNA TGTGCCAGAAGCTTGTCGCGTGATGGGTTCGGGGGCTCCTACGAGCAGTACTTC.